This note documents a single T cell receptor beta chain sequence. Its antigen is undetermined. Deep was the level at which the assay was run. Profiled with immunoSEQ multiplex PCR; TCRdb holds only in-frame clones, not every one. The data hold about 600,000 clones, with more than 95% observed a single time. This record comes from a study of shared clonotypes between healthy human individuals. Every donor, a Caucasian adult, lived in Nashville, Tennessee. This CDR3 region has 15 residues. Germline values: CDR1 ENHRY, CDR2 SYGVKD. Trimming stripped 10 bases from V and 7 bases from J, with 23 bases between. General study points: Sample collection involved blood only; tissue repertoires are likely different.

The chain recombines TRBV10-3 with TRBJ1-5; the D is unclear. This clonotype originated in a woman in her thirties in good health. Sequencing was carried out using naive CD4+ T cells sorted from blood. Sample subset: CD45RA+ positively selected. The CDR3 nucleotides are TGTGCCACCAACCGGACTCCTAAGGAAGGACAGCCCCAGCATTTT. It encodes CATNRTPKEGQPQHF.